The source of this T cell receptor beta chain is a study of blood T cells in healthy people across ages. PBMCs, at least 7 million per sample, were isolated. A second PCR of roughly 7 to 11 cycles used a sample-barcoded 5' primer and a J-beta primer mix. TCRdb itself ran the 5' RACE reads through MiXCR, one entry per CDR3 protein. Of 1.5 million to 2 million distinct CDR3 sequences in the sample, 25% to 30% are singletons; the top ten hold 7.7%. The CDR3 runs to 14 residues. In germline, CDR1 is LGHDT, CDR2 YNNKEL (reference sequence). About this clonotype itself: Relative to the germline gene, one junction end is altered; a read error may explain this.

V and J are TRBV3-1 and TRBJ2-2; D could derive from TRBD1 or TRBD2 (5 bases each). Source material: blood. The sequence came from a woman aged 25 to 39 in good health. Here the CDR3 reads CTSSAGTVTGELFF. CDR3 DNA: TGTACCAGCAGTGCCGGGACCGTCACCGGGGAGCTGTTTTTT. Full variable domain (rest looked up from reference TRBV3-1 and TRBJ2-2): DTAVSQTPKYLVTQMGNDKSIKCEQNLGHDTMYWYKQDSKKFLKIMFSYNNKELIINETVPNRFSPKSPDKAHLNLHINSLELGDSAVYFCTSSAGTVTGELFFGEGSRLTVL.